The 7 T cell receptor beta chains presented below share a single source sample, sequenced in a study of identical twins. TCRdb reanalysed the 5' RACE reads using MiXCR and keeps one entry per CDR3 protein. The sample lists approximately 230,000 distinct CDR3 sequences; about 14% were seen once. Sequenced: memory (CD45RO+) T cells sorted from blood. The receptors stem from a woman under 30 in good health.

Only a few counts were recorded for this clonotype. The rearrangement joins TRBV7-3 to TRBJ2-6; perhaps TRBD1 as D (5 bases). The germline V gene encodes CDR1 SGHTA and CDR2 FQGTGA. The CDR3 runs to 15 residues. V lost 1 base to trimming and J lost 1 base, with 5 bases between them. CDR3 nucleotide sequence: TGTGCCAGCAGCTTAAGACAGTCTGGGGCCAACGTCCTGACTTTC. Amino acids: CASSLRQSGANVLTF.

The V and J genes are TRBV4-3 and TRBJ2-6; TRBD2 is a possible D gene (5 bases). This CDR3 region has 14 residues. V lost 4 bases, J lost 3 bases, and 7 bases lay in between. Germline V lookup: CDR1 LGHNA, CDR2 YSLEER. DNA for the CDR3: TGCGCCAGCAGCCCCGAGGGTGGGGCCAACGTCCTGACTTTC. This gives the protein CASSPEGGANVLTF.

This clonotype has just a few counts. The chain carries TRBV29-1 and TRBJ1-1; a weak D match, TRBD1 (6 bases). Trimming cost V 6 bases and J 2 bases, with 13 bases left between them. Germline CDR1 and CDR2: SQVTM and ANQGSEA. CDR3 size: 13 residues. CDR3 sequence reads: CSVGGQLNTEAFF. DNA for the CDR3: TGCAGCGTCGGGGGACAACTAAACACTGAAGCTTTCTTT.

The chain carries TRBV9 and TRBJ1-5; TRBD1 aligns across 8 bases. Germline V gene data show CDR1 as SGDLS and CDR2 as YYNGEE. The V gene end was trimmed by 0 bases and the J gene end by 4 bases; junction bases not matched to a gene: 3. This CDR3 region has 15 residues. The CDR3 here is CASSVEGQANQPQHF. In DNA, the CDR3 is TGTGCCAGCAGCGTAGAGGGACAGGCTAATCAGCCCCAGCATTTT.

The rearrangement links TRBV4-3 to TRBJ1-2; no firm D call. Germline CDR1 is LGHNA and CDR2 is YSLEER. The CDR3 is 12 amino acids. The V and J ends lost 3 bases and 8 bases respectively, with 10 bases between them. CDR3 nucleotide sequence: TGCGCCAGCAGCCATTCAGCGTCGGGCTACACCTTC. Protein: CASSHSASGYTF.

There are many counts of this clonotype. The chain employs TRBV7-9 and TRBJ1-2; no firm D call. Trimming shortened V by 6 bases and J by 6 bases, and 14 bases separated the two germline ends. The CDR3 length is 13 residues. Germline V gives CDR1 SEHNR, CDR2 FQNEAQ (reference sequence). CDR3 sequence (DNA): TGTGCCAGCAGTATCGCGGATATGGATGGCTACACCTTC. This translates into CASSIADMDGYTF.

The table lists this clonotype with many counts. The chain joins TRBV10-3 to TRBJ2-7; D is undetermined. V was cut by 8 bases and J by 2 bases, with 7 bases left in between. The germline V gene encodes CDR1 ENHRY and CDR2 SYGVKD. The CDR3 has 11 amino acids. CDR3 amino acids: CAISETYEQYF. The CDR3 coding sequence is TGTGCCATCTCGGAGACCTACGAGCAGTACTTC.